This T cell receptor beta chain was retrieved from a study of CXCR3-negative and CXCR3-positive naive CD8 T cells. The study, taken as a whole, reports: Compared with CXCR3-negative naive cells, CXCR3-positive naive cells showed more hydrophobic TRB CDR3s. Naive subsets had comparable surface CD5, so TRB CDR3 properties gauged TCR strength.

UMI labels and 5' RACE were used to prepare the TRB cDNA libraries. TCRdb reworked the 5' RACE reads into one entry per CDR3 protein, no DNA. Reported are over 150,000 distinct CDR3 sequences; the ten largest clones contain nearly 0.5%. This CDR3 has 12 amino acids. Germline CDR1 SQVTM, CDR2 ANQGSEA. Concerning this clonotype: What it binds is unknown.

The sample taken for sequencing was naive CXCR3+ CD8+ T cells from blood. The subset here: CD45RO-CCR7+CD27+CD95- naive CD8+ T cells expressing CXCR3 (TNR3+). The clonotype comes from a human donor in good health. Some clones in this sample may be carry-over from other donors' samples. The chain links TRBV29-1 to TRBJ2-7; TCRdb picks TRBD1, but there is no DNA to check that call. The CDR3 region is CSAKGQRYEQYF.